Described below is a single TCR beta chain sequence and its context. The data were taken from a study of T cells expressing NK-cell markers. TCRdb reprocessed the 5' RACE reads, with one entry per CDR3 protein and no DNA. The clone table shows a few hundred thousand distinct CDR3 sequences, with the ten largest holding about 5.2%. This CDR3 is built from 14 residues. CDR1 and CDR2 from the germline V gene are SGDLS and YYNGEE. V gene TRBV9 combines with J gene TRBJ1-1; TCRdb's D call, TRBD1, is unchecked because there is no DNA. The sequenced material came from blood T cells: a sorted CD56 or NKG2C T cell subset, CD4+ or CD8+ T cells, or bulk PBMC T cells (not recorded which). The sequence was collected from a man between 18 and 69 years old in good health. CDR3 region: CASSPRVVSSEAFF.